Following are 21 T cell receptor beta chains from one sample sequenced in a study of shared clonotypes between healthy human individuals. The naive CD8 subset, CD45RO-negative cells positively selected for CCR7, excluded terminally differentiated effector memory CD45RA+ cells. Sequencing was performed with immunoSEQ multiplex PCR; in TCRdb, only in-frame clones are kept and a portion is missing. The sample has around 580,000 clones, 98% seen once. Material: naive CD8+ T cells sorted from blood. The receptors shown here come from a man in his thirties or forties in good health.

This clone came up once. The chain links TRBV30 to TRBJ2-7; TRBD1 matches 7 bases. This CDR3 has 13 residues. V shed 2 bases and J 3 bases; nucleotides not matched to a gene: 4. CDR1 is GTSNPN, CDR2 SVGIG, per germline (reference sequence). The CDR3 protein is CAWSTGVVYEQYF. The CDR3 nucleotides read TGTGCCTGGAGTACAGGGGTGGTCTACGAGCAGTACTTC.

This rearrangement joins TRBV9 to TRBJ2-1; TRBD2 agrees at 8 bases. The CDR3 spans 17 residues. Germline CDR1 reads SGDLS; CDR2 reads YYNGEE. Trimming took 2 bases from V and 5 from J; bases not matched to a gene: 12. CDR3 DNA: TGTGCCAGCAGCGTTAGGACTAGCCGCCTTGGGGACAATGAGCAGTTCTTC. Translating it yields CASSVRTSRLGDNEQFF.

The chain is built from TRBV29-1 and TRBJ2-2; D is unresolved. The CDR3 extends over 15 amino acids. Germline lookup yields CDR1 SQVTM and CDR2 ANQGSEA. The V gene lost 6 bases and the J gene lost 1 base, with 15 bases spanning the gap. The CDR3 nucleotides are TGCAGCGTCCACGTGGAAGGAAGGAACACCGGGGAGCTGTTTTTT. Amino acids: CSVHVEGRNTGELFF.

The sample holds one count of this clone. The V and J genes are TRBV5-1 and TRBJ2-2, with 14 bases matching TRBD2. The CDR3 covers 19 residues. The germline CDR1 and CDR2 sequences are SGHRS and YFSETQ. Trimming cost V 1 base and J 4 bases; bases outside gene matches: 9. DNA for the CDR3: TGCGCCAGCAGCTTGCTGGGGACTAGCGGGAGTCCAATCACCGGGGAGCTGTTTTTT. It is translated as CASSLLGTSGSPITGELFF.

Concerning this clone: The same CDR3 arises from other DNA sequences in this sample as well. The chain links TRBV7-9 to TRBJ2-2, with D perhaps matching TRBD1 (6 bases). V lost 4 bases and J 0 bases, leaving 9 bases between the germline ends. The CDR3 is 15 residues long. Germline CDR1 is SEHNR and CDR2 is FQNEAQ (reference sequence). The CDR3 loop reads CASSSTGSNTGELFF. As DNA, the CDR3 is TGTGCCAGCAGCTCCACAGGGTCGAACACCGGGGAGCTGTTTTTT.

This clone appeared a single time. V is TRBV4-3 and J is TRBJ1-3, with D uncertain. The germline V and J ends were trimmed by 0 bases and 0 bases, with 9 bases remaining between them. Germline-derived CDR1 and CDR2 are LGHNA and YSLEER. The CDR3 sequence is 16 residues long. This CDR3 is CASSQDSGSSGNTIYF. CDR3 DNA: TGCGCCAGCAGCCAAGATTCCGGTAGCTCTGGAAACACCATATATTTT.

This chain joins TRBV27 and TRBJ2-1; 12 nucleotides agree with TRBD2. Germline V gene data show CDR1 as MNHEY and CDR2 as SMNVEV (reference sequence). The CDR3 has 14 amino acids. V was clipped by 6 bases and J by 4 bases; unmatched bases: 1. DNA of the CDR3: TGTGCCAGCAGGACTAGCGGGAGTTACAATGAGCAGTTCTTC. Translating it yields CASRTSGSYNEQFF.

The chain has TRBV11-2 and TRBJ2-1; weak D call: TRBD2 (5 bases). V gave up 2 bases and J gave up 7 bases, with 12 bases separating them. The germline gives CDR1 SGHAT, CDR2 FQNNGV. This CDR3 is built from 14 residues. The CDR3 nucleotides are TGTGCCAGCAGCTTAATTAGCGTCTGGAATGAGCAGTTCTTC. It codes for CASSLISVWNEQFF.

This CDR3 reads CASSPSAGVYGYTF. The CDR3, as DNA: TGTGCCAGCAGCCCCAGCGCCGGGGTGTATGGCTACACCTTC. The chain links TRBV28 to TRBJ1-2; D call uncertain. Trimming took off 6 bases at V and 5 bases at J, with 16 bases between the two ends. The CDR3 sequence is 14 residues long. Looked up from germline, CDR1 is MDHEN and CDR2 is SYDVKM.

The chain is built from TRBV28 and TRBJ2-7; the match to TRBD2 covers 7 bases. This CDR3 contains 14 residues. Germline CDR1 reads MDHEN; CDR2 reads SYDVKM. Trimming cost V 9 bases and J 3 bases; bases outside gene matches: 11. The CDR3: CASSRAGELYEQYF. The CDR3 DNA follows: TGTGCCAGTTCCCGGGCGGGAGAGCTCTACGAGCAGTACTTC.

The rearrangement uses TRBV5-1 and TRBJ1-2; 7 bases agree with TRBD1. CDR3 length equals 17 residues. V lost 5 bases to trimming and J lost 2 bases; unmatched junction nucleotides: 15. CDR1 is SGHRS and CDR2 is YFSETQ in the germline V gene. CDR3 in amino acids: CASRLLEGGVGNYGYTF. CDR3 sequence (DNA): TGCGCCAGCAGGCTATTGGAAGGGGGCGTCGGGAACTATGGCTACACCTTC.

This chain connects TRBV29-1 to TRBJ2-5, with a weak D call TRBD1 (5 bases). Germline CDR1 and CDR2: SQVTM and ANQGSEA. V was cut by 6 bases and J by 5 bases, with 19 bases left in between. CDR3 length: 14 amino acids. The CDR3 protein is CSVYFLGLRETQYF. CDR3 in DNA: TGCAGCGTCTACTTTCTGGGGCTGAGGGAGACCCAGTACTTC.

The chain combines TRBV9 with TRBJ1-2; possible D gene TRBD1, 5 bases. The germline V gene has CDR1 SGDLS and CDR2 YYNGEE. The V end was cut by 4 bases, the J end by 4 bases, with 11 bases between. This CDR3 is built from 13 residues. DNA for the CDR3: TGTGCCAGCAGCCCGGACACCTTCTATGGCTACACCTTC. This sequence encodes CASSPDTFYGYTF.

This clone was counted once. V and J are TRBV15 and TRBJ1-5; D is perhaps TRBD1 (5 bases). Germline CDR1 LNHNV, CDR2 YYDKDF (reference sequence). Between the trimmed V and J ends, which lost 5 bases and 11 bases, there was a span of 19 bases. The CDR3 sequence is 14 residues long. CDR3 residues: CATSDQTVDGSQHF. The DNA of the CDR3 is TGTGCCACCAGCGATCAGACAGTGGACGGTTCCCAGCATTTT.

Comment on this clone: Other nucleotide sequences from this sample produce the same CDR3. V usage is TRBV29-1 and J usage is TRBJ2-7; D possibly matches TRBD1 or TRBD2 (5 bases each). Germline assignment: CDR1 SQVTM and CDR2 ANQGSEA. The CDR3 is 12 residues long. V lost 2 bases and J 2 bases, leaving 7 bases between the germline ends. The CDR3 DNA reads TGCAGCGTTGAACAGGGAGCCTACGAGCAGTACTTC. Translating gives CSVEQGAYEQYF.

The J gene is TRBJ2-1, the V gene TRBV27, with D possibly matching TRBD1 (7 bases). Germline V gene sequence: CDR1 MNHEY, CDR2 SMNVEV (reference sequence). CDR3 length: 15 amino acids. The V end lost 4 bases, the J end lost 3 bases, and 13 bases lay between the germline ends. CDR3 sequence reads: CASSSGGLYYNEQFF. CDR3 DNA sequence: TGTGCCAGCAGTTCAGGGGGGCTCTACTACAATGAGCAGTTCTTC.

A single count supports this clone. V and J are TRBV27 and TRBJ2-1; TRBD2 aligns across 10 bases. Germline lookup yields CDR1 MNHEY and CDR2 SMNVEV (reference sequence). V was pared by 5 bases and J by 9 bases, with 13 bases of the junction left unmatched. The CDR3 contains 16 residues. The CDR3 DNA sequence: TGTGCCAGCAGTCCACCAGCGGGAGGGCCTTTCAGTGAGCAGTTCTTC. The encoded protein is CASSPPAGGPFSEQFF.

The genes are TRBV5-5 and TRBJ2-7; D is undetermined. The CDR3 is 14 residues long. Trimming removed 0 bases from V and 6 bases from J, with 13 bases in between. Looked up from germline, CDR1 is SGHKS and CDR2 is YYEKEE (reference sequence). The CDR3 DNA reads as TGTGCCAGCAGCTTGGACGTAGTCAGCCTCGAGCAGTACTTC. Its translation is CASSLDVVSLEQYF. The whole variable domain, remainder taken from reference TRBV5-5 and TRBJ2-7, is DAGVTQSPTHLIKTRGQQVTLRCSPISGHKSVSWYQQVLGQGPQFIFQYYEKEERGRGNFPDRFSARQFPNYSSELNVNALLLGDSALYLCASSLDVVSLEQYFGPGTRLTVT.

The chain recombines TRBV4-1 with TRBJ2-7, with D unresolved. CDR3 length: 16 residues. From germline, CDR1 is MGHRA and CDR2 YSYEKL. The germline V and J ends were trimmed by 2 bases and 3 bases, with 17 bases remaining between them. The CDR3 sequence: CASSQFLGGEHYEQYF. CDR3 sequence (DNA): TGCGCCAGCAGCCAATTCCTCGGCGGAGAGCACTACGAGCAGTACTTC.

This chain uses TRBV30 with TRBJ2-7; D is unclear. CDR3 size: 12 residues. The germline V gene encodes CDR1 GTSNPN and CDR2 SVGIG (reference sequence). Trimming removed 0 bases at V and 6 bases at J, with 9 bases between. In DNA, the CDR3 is TGTGCCTGGAGTGTAATGGTCGGCGAGCAGTACTTC. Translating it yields CAWSVMVGEQYF.

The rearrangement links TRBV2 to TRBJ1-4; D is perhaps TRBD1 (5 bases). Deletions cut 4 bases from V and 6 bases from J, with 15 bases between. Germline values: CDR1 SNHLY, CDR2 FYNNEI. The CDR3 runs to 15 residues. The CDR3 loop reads CASSGDLKGDEKLFF. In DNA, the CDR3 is TGTGCCAGCAGTGGGGACCTAAAAGGGGATGAAAAACTGTTTTTT.